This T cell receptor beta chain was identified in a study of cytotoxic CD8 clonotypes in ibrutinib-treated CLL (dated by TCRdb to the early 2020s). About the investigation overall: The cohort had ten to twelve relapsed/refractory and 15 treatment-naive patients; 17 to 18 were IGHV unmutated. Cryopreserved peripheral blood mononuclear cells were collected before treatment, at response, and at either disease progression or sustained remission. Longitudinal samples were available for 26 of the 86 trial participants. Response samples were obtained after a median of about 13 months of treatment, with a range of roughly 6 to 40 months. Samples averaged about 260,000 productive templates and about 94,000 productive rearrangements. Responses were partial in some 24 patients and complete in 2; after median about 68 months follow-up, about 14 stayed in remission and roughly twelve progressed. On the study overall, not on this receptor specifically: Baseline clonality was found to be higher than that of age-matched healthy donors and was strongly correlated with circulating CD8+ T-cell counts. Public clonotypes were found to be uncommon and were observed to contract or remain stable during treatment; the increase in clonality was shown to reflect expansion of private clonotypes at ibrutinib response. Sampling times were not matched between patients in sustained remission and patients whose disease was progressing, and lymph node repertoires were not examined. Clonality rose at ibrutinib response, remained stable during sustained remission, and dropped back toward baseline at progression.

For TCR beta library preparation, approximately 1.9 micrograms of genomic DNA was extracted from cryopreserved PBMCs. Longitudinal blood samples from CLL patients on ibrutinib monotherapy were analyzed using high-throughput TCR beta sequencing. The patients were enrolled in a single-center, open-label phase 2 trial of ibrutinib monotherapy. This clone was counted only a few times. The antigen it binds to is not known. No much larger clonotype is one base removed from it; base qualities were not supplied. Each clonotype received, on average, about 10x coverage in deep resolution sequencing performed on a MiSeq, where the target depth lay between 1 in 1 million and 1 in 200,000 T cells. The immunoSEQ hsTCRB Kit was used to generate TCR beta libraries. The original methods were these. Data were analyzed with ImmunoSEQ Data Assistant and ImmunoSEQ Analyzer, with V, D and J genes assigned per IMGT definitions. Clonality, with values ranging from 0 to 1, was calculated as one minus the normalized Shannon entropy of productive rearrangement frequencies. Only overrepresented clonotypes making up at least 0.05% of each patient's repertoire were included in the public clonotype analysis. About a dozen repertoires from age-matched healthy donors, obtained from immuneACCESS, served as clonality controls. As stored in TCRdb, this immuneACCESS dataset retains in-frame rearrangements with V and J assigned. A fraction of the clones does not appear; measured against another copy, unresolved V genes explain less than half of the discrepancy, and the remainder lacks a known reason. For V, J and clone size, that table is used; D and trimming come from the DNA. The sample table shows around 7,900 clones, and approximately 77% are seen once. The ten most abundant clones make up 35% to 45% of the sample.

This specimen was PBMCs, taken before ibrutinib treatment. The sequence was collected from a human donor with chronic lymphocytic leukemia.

Here is the DNA: TGTGCCAGCAGTTCGGACCCCACAGATACGCAGTATTTT. Its protein reads: CASSSDPTDTQYF. This receptor chain uses TRBV28 and TRBJ2-3; the D gene cannot be named for sure. Inclusive of the bounding cysteine and phenylalanine, the CDR3 is 13 residues long. The retained sequence is limited to the CDR3, 39 bases, with the frame set at the first base. As encoded in the germline V gene, CDR1 is MDHEN while CDR2 is SYDVKM. V sheds 4 bases and J sheds 2 bases, leaving 7 bases between their ends.